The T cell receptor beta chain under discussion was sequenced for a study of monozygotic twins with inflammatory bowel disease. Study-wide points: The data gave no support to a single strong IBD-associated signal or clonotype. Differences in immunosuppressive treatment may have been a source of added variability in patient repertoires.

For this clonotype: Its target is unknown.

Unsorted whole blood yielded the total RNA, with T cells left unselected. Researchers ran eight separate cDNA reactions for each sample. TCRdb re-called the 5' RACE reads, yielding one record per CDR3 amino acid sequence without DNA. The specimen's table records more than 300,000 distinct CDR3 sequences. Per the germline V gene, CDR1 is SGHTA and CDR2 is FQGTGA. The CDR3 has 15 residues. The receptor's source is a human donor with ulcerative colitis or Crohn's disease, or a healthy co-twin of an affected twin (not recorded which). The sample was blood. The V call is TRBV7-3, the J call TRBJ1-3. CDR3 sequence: CASSLGSFSGNTIYF.